This TCR beta chain is from a study of cytomegalovirus exposure and HLA in healthy donors (dated by TCRdb to between 2016 and 2019). Study-wide context: The 666 repertoires of the first cohort and the 95 to 150 validation repertoires were produced on the same platform, according to a later analysis. The study was designed to test whether signatures of past pathogen exposure could be identified by cataloging public T cell receptors. In addition to the first cohort of 666 subjects, a separate validation cohort of 120 different subjects was used. The study combined high-throughput TCR immunosequencing, statistical association of individual TCRs with disease status, and machine learning to predict cytomegalovirus infection status. What the study reported, not specific to this receptor: The study listed approximately 150 TCR beta chains as associated with cytomegalovirus. Subsequent analysis determined that TCRs grouped into clusters in the first cohort also showed a tendency toward co-occurrence across the approximately 110 validation repertoires, and approximately 93% of cluster scores exceeded 0. In vitro tests confirmed that three of the cytomegalovirus-associated TCR beta chains recognize cytomegalovirus antigens. While some public TCRs were present in many individuals, most TCR sequences turned up only very rarely across donors. The authors suggested that the approach could potentially be generalized to other disease states and immunological phenotypes. The classifier was reported to diagnose cytomegalovirus status with high specificity and sensitivity in both the original and validation cohorts. All 110 or so repertoires were used to score co-occurrence in the validation cohort in a later analysis, because that analysis had no HLA typing for the cohort.

About this clone itself: Its antigen is unknown. The record has no base qualities; no much larger clone is one base away.

Donors formed part of the validation cohort, which comprised over a hundred subjects and was distinct from the first cohort of fewer than 750 subjects. For this chain, trimming is 3 bases at the V end and 2 bases at the J end, and the number of junction bases without a gene match is 5. The CDR3 sequence holds 15 residues, the cysteine and phenylalanine included. Solely the CDR3 DNA is kept, with 45 bases framed from the first base. CDR1 MGHRA and CDR2 YSYEKL are derived from the germline V gene. Libraries were made using the immunoSEQ multiplex PCR assay. In the authors' own workflow: To diagnose cytomegalovirus status from the catalog of TCR beta chain sequences, a statistical classification framework was built. Held by TCRdb, this immuneACCESS table contains in-frame sequences only and omits some clones. Under half of the omission traces to an unresolved V gene where checked; the cause of the rest is unknown. V, J and clone size are those of that table, while D and trimming were read from the DNA. The sample includes 76,000 or so clones, with approximately 93% observed a single time. Roughly 3.4% of the sample lies in the top ten.

The rearrangement combines TRBV4-1 with TRBJ1-1, with 8 bases aligning to TRBD1. The clonotype originates from a young woman in good health and CMV-seropositive. The sequenced material came from PBMCs. The CDR3 has the sequence CASSQVTGGNTEAFF. The DNA sequence is TGCGCCAGCAGCCAGGTTACAGGGGGAAACACTGAAGCTTTCTTT.